These T cell receptor beta chains were read from a single sample in a study of shared clonotypes between healthy human individuals. The table came from immunoSEQ multiplex PCR; TCRdb's copy has only in-frame clones and leaves some out. The sample has about 1.4 million clones, 95% to 97% seen once. Sample: naive CD4+ T cells sorted from blood. These receptors were taken from a man aged 25-40 years in good health. CDR3s include the opening cysteine and the closing phenylalanine or tryptophan.

v_gene	j_gene	CDR3aa
TRBV28	TRBJ2-1	CASRPPRGRSYNEQFF
TRBV5-1	TRBJ2-1	CASSLGSPNNEQFF
TRBV28	TRBJ2-7	CASKKPTSGRAYEQYF
TRBV29-1	TRBJ2-7	CSTRTGGYEQYF
TRBV14	TRBJ2-7	CASSQGAASGNYEQYF
TRBV11-2	TRBJ1-2	CASSLDRMRVAGYTF
TRBV28	TRBJ2-5	CASTPAGRETQYF
TRBV6-1	TRBJ2-1	CASGLAGDNEQFF
TRBV2	TRBJ2-5	CASRKETQETQYF
TRBV5-6	TRBJ2-7	CASSPWDVWTYEQYF
TRBV5-1	TRBJ2-7	CASSLGVDSLSYEQYF
TRBV6-5	TRBJ1-1	CASSRGTSDTEAFF
TRBV18	TRBJ2-6	CASSHLRPAQSSGANVLTF
TRBV11-2	TRBJ2-7	CASSHTRDEQYF
TRBV9	TRBJ1-4	CASSGAGTNEKLFF
TRBV28	TRBJ2-7	CASSPNKWTETYEQYF
TRBV10-3	TRBJ2-7	CATRRQDEQYF
TRBV15	TRBJ1-2	CATSRGPQGEDNYGYTF
TRBV18	TRBJ2-7	CASSPPVGTASQYF
TRBV5-1	TRBJ1-4	CASNPGQGGEKLFF
TRBV5-8	TRBJ2-7	CASRNPTGDYEQYF
TRBV6-6	TRBJ1-3	CASSYDDLGNTIYF
TRBV21-1	TRBJ2-2	CASSTGTGRKTPNTGELFF
TRBV6-1	TRBJ2-7	CASSEHWGRSEQYF